The following is a TCR beta chain sequence with its context. It lacks a known antigen. Base quality data are lacking; no much larger clone is found one base away. The immunoSEQ Assay, a bias-controlled multiplex PCR, was used to amplify TCRbeta CDR3 regions from genomic DNA. For the original study's pipeline: The number of nucleated cells in each sample was estimated from the amplification of reference gene primers within the assay. Sequence reads were collapsed and filtered to measure the absolute abundance of every unique TCRbeta CDR3 rearrangement. For each sample, productive Simpson clonality was calculated as the square root of Simpson's diversity index over productive rearrangements. This immuneACCESS table, as held by TCRdb, lists in-frame sequences with V and J called but not all clones. Of the missing ones, under half trace to an unresolved V gene in checked studies; the others have no known cause. V and J calls and clone size come straight from that table; D and trimming were deduced from the DNA. The sample includes 250,000 to 300,000 clones, with roughly nine tenths observed a single time. The top ten constitute 2% to 2.5% of the sample.

The germline V gene encodes CDR1 GTSNPN and CDR2 SVGIG (reference sequence). V loses 0 bases at its end and J loses 0 bases; junction bases beyond the gene matches: 7. The CDR3, cysteine through phenylalanine, is 17 amino acids long. Only the CDR3 portion is preserved as DNA: 51 bases, with reading frame beginning at the first base. A second Seattle source provided samples from volunteer blood donors who had recovered from COVID-19. Collaborating institutions collected whole blood in K2EDTA tubes following their own protocols. For TCRbeta analysis, collaborator samples were shipped as frozen whole blood, as isolated PBMCs, or as DNA extracted from either sample type. This entry is derived from a study of blood T cell repertoires in COVID-19 (dated by TCRdb to about 2020). For context, the study as a whole: Samples from collaborators originated in the United States, Italy and Spain and spanned both the acute and convalescent phases of COVID-19. The samples were drawn from two sources: the first 160 participants of the ongoing ImmuneRACE study, and 1,200 or so subjects contributed by 6 global collaborators. Subjects who had been exposed to COVID-19, were actively infected with it, or had recovered from it provided the deeply sampled blood TCRbeta repertoires that made up the dataset. The material from the prospective study consisted of cDNA or gDNA derived from T cells, B-cell-depleted T cells, or PBMCs. A freely available public database, intended as a resource for researchers studying the immune response to SARS-CoV-2, is where the repertoires were released. Nearly every sample came with metadata listing a de-identified subject ID, COVID-19 status, age in years and sex. HLA class I and class II types, where available, came from metadata supplied by the sample provider rather than from assay-based typing.

The full study reports these points: Clinical and demographic metadata were provided uncurated, with the amount varying by source and participant.

The TCR sequence derives from a woman in her forties or fifties who had recovered from COVID-19. This receptor chain uses TRBV30 and TRBJ2-3, and 9 junctional nucleotides match TRBD2. The specimen sequenced was peripheral blood. CDR3 loop: CAWSVWGTSLSTDTQYF. The DNA sequence follows: TGTGCCTGGAGTGTTTGGGGGACTAGCCTTAGCACAGATACGCAGTATTTT. The reference TRBV30 and TRBJ2-3 proteins fill in what lies around the CDR3, so the full variable domain reads SQTIHQWPATLVQPVGSPLSLECTVEGTSNPNLYWYRQAAGRGLQLLFYSVGIGQISSEVPQNLSASRPQDRQFILSSKKLLLSDSGFYLCAWSVWGTSLSTDTQYFGPGTRLTVL.